These 27 T cell receptor beta chains were sequenced from one sample in a study of T-cell memory formation after mild COVID-19. TCRdb re-derived calls from the 5' RACE reads in MiXCR, one entry per CDR3 protein. The data contain 150,000 to 200,000 distinct CDR3 sequences, approximately 14% of them seen just once; the ten biggest clones take up 13% to 15%. Sequencing was carried out using PBMCs or a T cell subset sorted from them (not recorded which). Receptors were obtained from an adult woman who had mild COVID-19 (a few samples of this study predate the infection). Cell type and time point are not known.

The CDR3 here is CASSADRELTGELFF. In DNA form, the CDR3 reads TGTGCCAGCAGCGCGGACAGGGAGCTCACCGGGGAGCTGTTTTTT. The genes are TRBV9 and TRBJ2-2; 8 bases are a match to TRBD1. V was pared by 3 bases and J by 4 bases, with 5 bases of the junction left unmatched. The germline V gene has CDR1 SGDLS and CDR2 YYNGEE. The CDR3 sequence is 15 residues long.

V and J are TRBV27 and TRBJ2-7; D call uncertain. The length of the CDR3 is 15 residues. Per the germline V gene, CDR1 is MNHEY and CDR2 is SMNVEV (reference sequence). V lost 4 bases to trimming and J lost 3 bases, with 16 bases between them. CDR3 nucleotide sequence: TGTGCCAGCAGTTCCCCTCAGGCAGGCAGCTACGAGCAGTACTTC. This translates into CASSSPQAGSYEQYF.

The genes are TRBV5-1 and TRBJ2-5; the match to TRBD2 covers 8 bases. The CDR3 loop spans 15 amino acids. The germline CDR1 and CDR2 sequences are SGHRS and YFSETQ. Losses at the gene ends were 4 bases for V and 2 bases for J; bases not matched to a gene: 7. The CDR3 DNA reads TGCGCCAGCAGCAGGTATAGCGGGGTTCAAGAGACCCAGTACTTC. Protein sequence: CASSRYSGVQETQYF.

This sequence joins TRBV5-5 and TRBJ2-7; D is unclear. There are 13 residues in the CDR3. Deletions cut 3 bases from V and 3 bases from J, with 10 bases between. CDR1 and CDR2 from the germline V gene are SGHKS and YYEKEE (reference sequence). The CDR3 is CASSSPRLYEQYF. In nucleotides, the CDR3 is TGTGCCAGCAGCTCGCCCCGTCTCTACGAGCAGTACTTC. The full variable domain, its missing parts supplied by reference TRBV5-5 and TRBJ2-7, is DAGVTQSPTHLIKTRGQQVTLRCSPISGHKSVSWYQQVLGQGPQFIFQYYEKEERGRGNFPDRFSARQFPNYSSELNVNALLLGDSALYLCASSSPRLYEQYFGPGTRLTVT.

V gene TRBV30 combines with J gene TRBJ2-7, with D maybe TRBD1 (6 bases). CDR1 and CDR2 from the germline V gene are GTSNPN and SVGIG (reference sequence). V gave up 5 bases and J gave up 3 bases, with 11 bases separating them. This CDR3 region has 12 residues. CDR3 nucleotide sequence: TGTGCCTGGGATCAACAGGGCTACGAGCAGTACTTC. This translates into CAWDQQGYEQYF.

This clonotype was seen a few times. V and J are TRBV5-1 and TRBJ2-3; TRBD1 matches 7 bases. After removal of 0 bases from V and 1 base from J, the junction contained 5 bases not matched to a gene. In germline, CDR1 is SGHRS, CDR2 YFSETQ. The CDR3 loop spans 16 amino acids. The DNA for the CDR3 is TGCGCCAGCAGCTTGGTAGGGGACAGCCGCACAGATACGCAGTATTTT. Protein: CASSLVGDSRTDTQYF.

There are a few counts of this clonotype. The chain couples TRBV21-1 to TRBJ1-5; the table gives TRBD1 as D, unverified against the DNA. TRBV21-1 is shown as a pseudogene. This CDR3 contains 16 residues. The CDR3 protein is CASNKAGDKGNQPQHF. Here the CDR3 DNA reads TGTGCCAGCAATAAAGCCGGGGACAAGGGCAATCAGCCCCAGCATTTT.

V usage is TRBV2 and J usage is TRBJ2-6, with TRBD1 matching 8 bases. The CDR3 runs 16 residues. Germline CDR1 is SNHLY and CDR2 is FYNNEI. V lost 5 bases, J lost 1 base, and 4 bases stayed unmatched. CDR3 DNA sequence: TGTGCCAGCAGTCAGGGGGCCCTTTCTGGGGCCAACGTCCTGACTTTC. Encoded protein: CASSQGALSGANVLTF.

This chain links TRBV12-3 or TRBV12-4 with TRBJ2-3, with D tentatively TRBD1 or TRBD2 (5 bases each). The CDR3 is made up of 15 amino acids. Trimming took off 5 bases at V and 10 bases at J, with 22 bases between the two ends. The CDR3 DNA follows: TGTGCCAGCAGTCCTGACAGACGGGACGGTGGGGCGCAGTATTTT. This gives the protein CASSPDRRDGGAQYF.

This sequence joins TRBV6-6 and TRBJ1-4, with TRBD1 matching 7 bases. The V and J ends lost 8 bases and 5 bases, in that order; junction bases with no gene match: 2. Germline V gene sequence: CDR1 MNHNY, CDR2 SVGAGI (reference sequence). The CDR3 loop spans 12 amino acids. The CDR3 DNA sequence: TGTGCCAGCGGGACAGCAAATGAAAAACTGTTTTTT. Its protein product is CASGTANEKLFF.

The genes are TRBV6-5 and TRBJ1-1, with 9 bases lining up with TRBD1. The germline V gene has CDR1 MNHEY and CDR2 SVGAGI. There are 21 residues in the CDR3. The ends lost 8 bases at V and 6 bases at J; junction bases unmatched: 31. The CDR3 reads CASAQSMGLGQGLRFDAEAFF. CDR3 in DNA: TGTGCCAGCGCTCAATCGATGGGTCTGGGACAGGGTTTGAGGTTTGACGCTGAAGCTTTCTTT.

The sample holds a few counts of this clonotype. V is TRBV7-7 and J is TRBJ2-2, with a possible D match to TRBD2 (5 bases). V was clipped by 5 bases and J by 3 bases, with 19 bases between them. The CDR3 has 17 amino acids. Germline CDR1 and CDR2: SSHAT and FNYEAQ (reference sequence). CDR3 in amino acids: CASSPAAGRVDTGELFF. The CDR3 nucleotides read TGTGCCAGCAGCCCCGCCGCGGGCAGAGTAGACACCGGGGAGCTGTTTTTT. The whole variable domain, remainder taken from reference TRBV7-7 and TRBJ2-2, is GAGVSQSPRYKVTKRGQDVTLRCDPISSHATLYWYQQALGQGPEFLTYFNYEAQPDKSGLPSDRFSAERPEGSISTLTIQRTEQRDSAMYRCASSPAAGRVDTGELFFGEGSRLTVL.

The sample holds a few counts of this clonotype. V usage is TRBV30 and J usage is TRBJ2-2; D not certain. The CDR3 spans 14 residues. Deletions cut 4 bases from V and 1 base from J, with 10 bases between. Germline V gives CDR1 GTSNPN, CDR2 SVGIG (reference sequence). CDR3 sequence reads: CAWKGRQNTGELFF. The CDR3 region has the DNA TGTGCCTGGAAAGGCAGACAGAACACCGGGGAGCTGTTTTTT.

The V gene is TRBV12-3 or TRBV12-4, the J gene TRBJ1-5; no firm D call. This CDR3 comprises 14 residues. Trimming removed 2 bases at V and 3 bases at J, with 8 bases between. The DNA of the CDR3 is TGTGCCAGCAGTTTACCGAGGGACAATCAGCCCCAGCATTTT. It codes for CASSLPRDNQPQHF.

This clonotype was counted between two and nine times. The V gene is TRBV3-1, the J gene TRBJ2-1, with D hard to call. This CDR3 comprises 12 residues. V lost 5 bases to trimming and J lost 8 bases, with 10 bases between them. The V gene's germline CDR1 is LGHDT and CDR2 YNNKEL (reference sequence). CDR3 coding DNA: TGTGCCAGCAGCTTTAGTGAGTATGAGCAGTTCTTC. It is translated as CASSFSEYEQFF.

The table lists this clonotype with a few counts. The rearrangement joins TRBV6-2 or TRBV6-3 to TRBJ2-1, with 7 bases fitting TRBD2. Germline-derived CDR1 and CDR2 are MNHEY and SVGEGT. This CDR3 has 13 amino acids. V lost 5 bases to trimming and J lost 6 bases; unmatched junction nucleotides: 4. This CDR3 is CASSRDYLNEQFF. The CDR3 DNA reads TGTGCCAGCAGTAGGGACTACCTCAATGAGCAGTTCTTC.

The chain combines TRBV7-9 with TRBJ2-2; unclear D gene. Trimming cost V 3 bases and J 2 bases, with 7 bases left between them. Per germline, CDR1 SEHNR and CDR2 FQNEAQ (reference sequence). CDR3 length: 14 amino acids. CDR3 region: CASSFGVNTGELFF. Here the CDR3 DNA reads TGTGCCAGCAGCTTTGGGGTAAACACCGGGGAGCTGTTTTTT.

The chain joins TRBV6-1 to TRBJ1-2; D uncertain. V shed 6 bases and J shed 3 bases, with 17 bases lying between them. The CDR3 loop spans 15 amino acids. The germline V gene has CDR1 MNHNS and CDR2 SASEGT. In DNA form, the CDR3 reads TGTGCCAGCAGCCCCTACTGGGGATTTGACTATGGCTACACCTTC. Its protein is CASSPYWGFDYGYTF.

Only a few counts were recorded for this clonotype. This chain links TRBV5-4 with TRBJ2-3, with D possibly being TRBD2 (6 bases). V lost 1 base, J lost 0 bases, and 15 bases lay in between. The germline CDR1 and CDR2 sequences are SGHNT and YYREEE (reference sequence). This CDR3 contains 17 residues. The CDR3 DNA reads as TGTGCCAGCAGCTTGTTCGGAGTAGGGACTAGCACAGATACGCAGTATTTT. Translating it yields CASSLFGVGTSTDTQYF. The full variable domain, in which reference TRBV5-4 and TRBJ2-3 provide the parts outside the CDR3, is ETGVTQSPTHLIKTRGQQVTLRCSSQSGHNTVSWYQQALGQGPQFIFQYYREEENGRGNFPPRFSGLQFPNYSSELNVNALELDDSALYLCASSLFGVGTSTDTQYFGPGTRLTVL.

This chain connects TRBV12-3 or TRBV12-4 to TRBJ1-5, with 7 bases matching TRBD1. The CDR3 is 15 amino acids. Trimming at V came to 6 bases and at J to 5 bases, leaving 10 bases not matched to a gene. CDR3 amino acids: CASRRGRGKDQPQHF. In DNA, the CDR3 is TGTGCCAGCAGGAGGGGCAGGGGGAAGGATCAGCCCCAGCATTTT.

The genes are TRBV7-2 and TRBJ2-5, with D perhaps matching TRBD2 (5 bases). Germline CDR1 is SGHTA and CDR2 is FQGNSA. The ends were cut back, 3 bases at V and 5 bases at J, with 13 bases in the middle. The CDR3 loop spans 14 amino acids. This CDR3 reads CASSFHPSRETQYF. Written as DNA, the CDR3 is TGTGCCAGCAGCTTTCATCCTAGCCGGGAGACCCAGTACTTC.

The chain uses TRBV5-1 and TRBJ2-7; TRBD2 matches 13 bases. In germline, CDR1 is SGHRS, CDR2 YFSETQ. The V gene end was trimmed by 3 bases and the J gene end by 3 bases; junction bases not matched to a gene: 3. CDR3 length: 15 amino acids. The CDR3 spells CASSYGTSGNYEQYF. CDR3 in DNA: TGCGCCAGCAGCTACGGGACTAGCGGGAACTACGAGCAGTACTTC.

This clonotype occurred a few times. This CDR3 is CATSRVPFYEQYF. The DNA for the CDR3 is TGTGCCACCAGCAGAGTCCCCTTTTACGAGCAGTACTTC. The J gene is TRBJ2-7, the V gene TRBV15; D gene unclear. The germline CDR1 and CDR2 sequences are LNHNV and YYDKDF (reference sequence). The CDR3 runs 13 residues. Trimming removed 1 base at V and 4 bases at J, with 8 bases between.

This clonotype was seen at least ten times. The chain has TRBV7-2 and TRBJ2-2; D is perhaps TRBD2 (7 bases). The CDR3 has 20 residues. Germline CDR1 SGHTA, CDR2 FQGNSA. The V end lost 5 bases, the J end lost 0 bases, and 25 bases lay between the germline ends. The CDR3 nucleotides read TGTGCCAGCAGCCTAACCCCCTTGCGGGGGCCGTTCGCGAACACCGGGGAGCTGTTTTTT. It translates to CASSLTPLRGPFANTGELFF.

The chain employs TRBV5-1 and TRBJ2-2, with D perhaps matching TRBD1 or TRBD2 (5 bases each). The CDR3 spans 16 residues. V lost 1 base and J lost 2, with 12 bases in between. The germline V gene encodes CDR1 SGHRS and CDR2 YFSETQ. The CDR3 bases are TGCGCCAGCAGCTTGAGGGACGTCCTAAACACCGGGGAGCTGTTTTTT. It codes for CASSLRDVLNTGELFF.

The V call is TRBV7-6, the J call TRBJ2-6, with 7 bases fitting TRBD2. This CDR3 has 17 amino acids. V lost 4 bases and J lost 2; bases outside the gene matches: 8. The germline CDR1 and CDR2 sequences are SGHVS and FNYEAQ. DNA for the CDR3: TGTGCCAGCAGCTCCGGGGGGTCTCTAGCTGGGGCCAACGTCCTGACTTTC. Encoded protein: CASSSGGSLAGANVLTF.

Only a few counts were recorded for this clonotype. The chain couples TRBV7-2 to TRBJ2-3; 7 bases match TRBD1. V lost 4 bases, J lost 2 bases, and 6 bases stayed unmatched. This CDR3 is 15 amino acids long. CDR1 is SGHTA and CDR2 is FQGNSA in the germline V gene. The CDR3, as DNA: TGTGCCAGCAGCTCGTGGGACAGAGACACAGATACGCAGTATTTT. This gives the protein CASSSWDRDTDTQYF.